This record covers a single T cell receptor beta chain. One end of the junction is discordant with germline, which a read error may explain. Germline CDR1 reads SGHRS; CDR2 reads YFSETQ. The CDR3 sequence is 19 residues long. TCR beta CDR3 regions were amplified from RNA transcripts. The study used the HTBI primer set for a first-round RT-PCR of the TCR CDR3. MiXCR, run by TCRdb on the multiplex PCR reads, gives a single entry per CDR3 protein. This sample yields about 360,000 distinct CDR3 sequences, of which roughly 13% are seen a single time; roughly 9.2% belongs to the top ten. This specimen comes from a study of T cells in Graves' hyperthyroidism and ophthalmopathy.

Sequenced sample: blood. The sequence was collected from a woman aged 18-30 years with Graves' hyperthyroidism. The chain has TRBV5-1 and TRBJ2-4; TRBD2 matches at 13 bases. The CDR3 DNA is TGCGCCAGCAGCTCCAAGACTAGCGGGGGGCCCTTAGCCAAAAACACTCAGTACTTC. Translated: CASSSKTSGGPLAKNTQYF. Using reference TRBV5-1 and TRBJ2-4 for the parts outside the CDR3, the full variable domain is KAGVTQTPRYLIKTRGQQVTLSCSPISGHRSVSWYQQTPGQGLQFLFEYFSETQRNKGNFPGRFSGRQFSNSRSEMNVSTLELGDSALYLCASSSKTSGGPLAKNTQYFGAGTRLSVL.